This TCR beta chain is drawn from a study of cytomegalovirus exposure and HLA in healthy donors. V lost 0 bases and J lost 0, with 5 bases in between. Looked up from germline, CDR1 is PRHDT and CDR2 is FYEKMQ (reference sequence). The CDR3 runs to 14 residues. PCR was performed using 60 Vbeta and 13 Jbeta primers. TCRdb's copy holds only in-frame clones and misses some; the assay was immunoSEQ multiplex PCR. This table has about 160,000 clones, about four fifths appearing once. The sequence derives from a woman between 45 and 60 years old in good health and CMV-seronegative. This sequence joins TRBV13 and TRBJ1-2; D is uncertain. What was sequenced was PBMCs. CDR3 in amino acids: CASSLGQANYGYTF. CDR3 in DNA: TGTGCCAGCAGCTTAGGGCAGGCTAACTATGGCTACACCTTC.